Only a few counts were recorded for the clone carrying this T cell receptor (beta chain). The data were taken from a study of chronic HIV infection and antiretroviral therapy. Using its own MiXCR run on the 5' RACE reads, TCRdb lists one record per CDR3 protein. The sample has roughly 48,000 distinct CDR3 sequences, about 20% seen once; the top ten hold over 2.5%. Germline values: CDR1 SGHAT, CDR2 FQDESV (reference sequence). The junction had 8 bases not matched to a gene; V was cut back by 5 bases and J by 2 bases. The CDR3 runs 16 residues. The sequence was collected from an adult who had HIV and had not received antiretroviral therapy, or was an uninfected healthy control (not recorded which). The V call is TRBV11-1, the J call TRBJ2-3, with 9 positions matching TRBD2. The material sequenced was peripheral blood. The CDR3 nucleotides are TGTGCCAGCAGCCCCGCGACTAGCGGATTCACAGATACGCAGTATTTT. The encoded protein is CASSPATSGFTDTQYF.